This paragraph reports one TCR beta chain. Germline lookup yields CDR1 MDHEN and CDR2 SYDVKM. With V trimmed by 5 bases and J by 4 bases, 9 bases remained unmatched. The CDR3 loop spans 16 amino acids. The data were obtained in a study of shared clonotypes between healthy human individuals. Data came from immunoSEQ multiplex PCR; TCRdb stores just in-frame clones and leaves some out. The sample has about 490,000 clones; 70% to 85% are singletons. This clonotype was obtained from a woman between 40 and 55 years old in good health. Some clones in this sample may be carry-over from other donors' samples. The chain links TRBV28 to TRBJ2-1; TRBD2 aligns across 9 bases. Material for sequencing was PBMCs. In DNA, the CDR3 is TGTGCCAGCAGTCTTCAGCGGGAGGACGATTACAATGAGCAGTTCTTC. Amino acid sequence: CASSLQREDDYNEQFF.